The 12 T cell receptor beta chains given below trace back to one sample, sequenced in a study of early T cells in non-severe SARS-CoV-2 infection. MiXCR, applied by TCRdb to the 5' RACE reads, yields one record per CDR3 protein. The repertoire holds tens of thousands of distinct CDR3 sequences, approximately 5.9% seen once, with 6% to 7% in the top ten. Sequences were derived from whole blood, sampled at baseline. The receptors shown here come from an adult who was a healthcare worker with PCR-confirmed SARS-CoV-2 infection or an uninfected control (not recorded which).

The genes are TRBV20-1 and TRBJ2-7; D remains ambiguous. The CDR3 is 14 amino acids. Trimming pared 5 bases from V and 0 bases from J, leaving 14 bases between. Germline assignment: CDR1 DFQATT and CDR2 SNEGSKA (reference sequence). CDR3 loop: CSAQRHSNSYEQYF. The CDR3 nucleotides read TGCAGTGCTCAGAGGCACTCAAACTCCTACGAGCAGTACTTC.

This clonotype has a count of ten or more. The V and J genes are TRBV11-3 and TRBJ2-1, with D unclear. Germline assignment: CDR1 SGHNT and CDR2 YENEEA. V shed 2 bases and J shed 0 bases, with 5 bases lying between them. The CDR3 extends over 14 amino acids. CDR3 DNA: TGTGCCAGCAGCTTAATGGGCTCCTACAATGAGCAGTTCTTC. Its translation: CASSLMGSYNEQFF.

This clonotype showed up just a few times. In DNA, the CDR3 is TGTGCCATCAGTGAGTCGAAGGCTAGCGGGGGCTCCTACAATGAGCAGTTCTTC. Translating gives CAISESKASGGSYNEQFF. The chain carries TRBV10-3 and TRBJ2-1; 10 positions match TRBD2. Germline assignment: CDR1 ENHRY and CDR2 SYGVKD. The CDR3 has 18 residues. The V gene end was trimmed by 0 bases and the J gene end by 0 bases; junction bases not matched to a gene: 5.

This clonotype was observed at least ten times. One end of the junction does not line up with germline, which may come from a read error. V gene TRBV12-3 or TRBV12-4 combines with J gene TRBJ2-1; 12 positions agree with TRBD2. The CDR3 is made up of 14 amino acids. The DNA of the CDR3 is TGCGCCAGCAGCCCGACTAGCGGGAGTGCTGAGCAGTTCTTC. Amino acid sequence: CASSPTSGSAEQFF.

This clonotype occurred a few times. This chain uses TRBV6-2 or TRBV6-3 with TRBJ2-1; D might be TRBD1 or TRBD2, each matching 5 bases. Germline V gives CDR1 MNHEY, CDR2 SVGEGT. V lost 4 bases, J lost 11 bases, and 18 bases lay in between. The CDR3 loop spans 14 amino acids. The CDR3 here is CASSSGTQLPKQFF. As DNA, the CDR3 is TGTGCCAGCAGTTCCGGGACCCAGCTACCGAAGCAGTTCTTC.

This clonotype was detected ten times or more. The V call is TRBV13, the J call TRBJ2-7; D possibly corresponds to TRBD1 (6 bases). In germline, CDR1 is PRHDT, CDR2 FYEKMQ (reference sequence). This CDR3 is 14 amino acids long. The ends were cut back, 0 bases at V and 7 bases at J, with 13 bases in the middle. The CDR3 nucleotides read TGTGCCAGCAGCTTAGGAATGGTTACAGGGGAGCAGTACGTC. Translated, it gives CASSLGMVTGEQYV.

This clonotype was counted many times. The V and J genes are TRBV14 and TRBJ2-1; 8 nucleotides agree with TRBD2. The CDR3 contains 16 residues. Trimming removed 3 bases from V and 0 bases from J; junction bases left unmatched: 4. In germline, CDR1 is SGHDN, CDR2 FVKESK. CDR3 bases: TGTGCCAGCAGCCAGTGGAGCGGGAGCTCCTACAATGAGCAGTTCTTC. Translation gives CASSQWSGSSYNEQFF.

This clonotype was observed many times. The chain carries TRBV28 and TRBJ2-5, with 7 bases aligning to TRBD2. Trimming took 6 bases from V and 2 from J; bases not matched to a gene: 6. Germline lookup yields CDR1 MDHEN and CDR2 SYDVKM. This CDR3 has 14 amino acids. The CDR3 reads CASSPAGVQETQYF. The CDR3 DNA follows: TGTGCCAGCAGCCCGGCGGGAGTACAAGAGACCCAGTACTTC.

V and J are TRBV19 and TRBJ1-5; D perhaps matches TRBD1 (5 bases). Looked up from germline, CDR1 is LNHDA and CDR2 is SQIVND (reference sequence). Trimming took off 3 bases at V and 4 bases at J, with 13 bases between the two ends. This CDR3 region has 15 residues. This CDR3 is CASSINAGLNQPQHF. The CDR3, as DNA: TGTGCCAGTAGTATTAATGCAGGGTTAAATCAGCCCCAGCATTTT.

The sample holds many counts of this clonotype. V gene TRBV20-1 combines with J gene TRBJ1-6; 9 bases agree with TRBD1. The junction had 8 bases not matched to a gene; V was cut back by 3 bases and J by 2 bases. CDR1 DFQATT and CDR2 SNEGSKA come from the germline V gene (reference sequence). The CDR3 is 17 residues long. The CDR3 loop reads CSARLGQGFPYNSPLHF. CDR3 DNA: TGCAGTGCTAGGTTGGGACAGGGTTTCCCCTATAATTCACCCCTCCACTTT.

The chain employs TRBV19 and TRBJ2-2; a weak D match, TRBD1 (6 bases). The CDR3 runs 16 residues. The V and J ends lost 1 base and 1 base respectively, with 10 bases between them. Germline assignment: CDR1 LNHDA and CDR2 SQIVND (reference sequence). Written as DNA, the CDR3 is TGTGCCAGTAGTATAGTTGGGGGCAGGAACACCGGGGAGCTGTTTTTT. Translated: CASSIVGGRNTGELFF. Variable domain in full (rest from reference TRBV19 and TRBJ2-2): DGGITQSPKYLFRKEGQNVTLSCEQNLNHDAMYWYRQDPGQGLRLIYYSQIVNDFQKGDIAEGYSVSREKKESFPLTVTSAQKNPTAFYLCASSIVGGRNTGELFFGEGSRLTVL.

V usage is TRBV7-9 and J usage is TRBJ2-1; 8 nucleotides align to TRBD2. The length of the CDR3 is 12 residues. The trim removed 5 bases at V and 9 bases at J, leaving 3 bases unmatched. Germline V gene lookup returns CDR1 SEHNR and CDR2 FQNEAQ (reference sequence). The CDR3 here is CASSPLAGEQFF. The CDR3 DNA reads TGTGCCAGCAGCCCGCTAGCGGGTGAGCAGTTCTTC.